This paragraph covers one T cell receptor beta chain sequence. This record belongs to a study of shared clonotypes between healthy human individuals. Generated by immunoSEQ multiplex PCR, the TCRdb table keeps only in-frame clones and is missing some. This table holds some 2,000,000 clones, roughly 95% found once. The receptor comes from a man aged 18 to 30 in good health. Sequenced input: naive CD4+ T cells sorted from blood. Stated subset: CD45RA+ positively selected.

The CDR3: CASSSGLASTDTQYF. In nucleotides, the CDR3 is TGTGCCAGCAGCTCCGGACTAGCGAGCACAGATACGCAGTATTTT. J is TRBJ2-3 and V is TRBV7-9, with 9 bases that match TRBD2. The CDR3 runs 15 residues. Looked up from germline, CDR1 is SEHNR and CDR2 is FQNEAQ (reference sequence). Losses at the gene ends were 4 bases for V and 0 bases for J; bases not matched to a gene: 2.